Below, one TCR beta chain is given with its context. Its specificity is unknown. The sample comes from a study of post-analysis software for immune sequencing data. Unique molecular identifiers were carried by the TCR beta cDNA libraries. MiXCR, applied by TCRdb to the PCR reads, yields one record per CDR3 protein. The data hold about 820,000 distinct CDR3 sequences, with around 50% observed a single time. Germline trimming cut 2 bases from V and 0 bases from J; bases unmatched to any gene: 5. There are 18 residues in the CDR3. Study-level findings and limits: Five TRBV segments, TRBV5-6, TRBV5-1 and TRBV20-1 among them, were found more frequent in patients than controls.

The sequence derives from a girl aged 10 to 17 with multiple sclerosis. Sequenced: blood. This rearrangement joins TRBV12-3 or TRBV12-4 to TRBJ2-3, with TRBD2 matching 13 bases. This CDR3 reads CASSLRLAGGQSTDTQYF. The CDR3 nucleotides are TGTGCCAGCAGTTTACGACTAGCGGGGGGACAAAGCACAGATACGCAGTATTTT.